Below, 25 T cell receptor beta chains from the same sample are listed, as sequenced in a study of shared clonotypes between healthy human individuals. Produced via immunoSEQ multiplex PCR; TCRdb's table is partial and in-frame only. The sample comprises over 950,000 clones, approximately 80% of which are singletons, and 0.85% to 1% rests with the top ten. Sequences were obtained from memory CD4+ T cells from PBMCs. Subset denoted: CD45RA-negative fraction. The receptor source for this set is a man aged 18 to 30 in good health. Some clones in this sample may be carry-over from other donors' samples.

This clone was seen just once. Other DNA sequences of this sample code for an identical CDR3. This chain links TRBV18 with TRBJ2-3, with D uncertain. Looked up from germline, CDR1 is KGHSH and CDR2 is LQKENI. Trimming pared 3 bases from V and 3 bases from J, leaving 4 bases between. The CDR3 totals 12 residues. The CDR3 DNA reads as TGTGCCAGCTCACCCGGGACAGATACGCAGTATTTT. Its translation: CASSPGTDTQYF.

This clone was recorded only once. A much larger clone lies a single base off, so this may be a read error. The V gene is TRBV7-2, the J gene TRBJ1-1; D call uncertain. The ends were cut back, 1 base at V and 2 bases at J, with 5 bases in the middle. The V gene's germline CDR1 is SGHTA and CDR2 FQGNSA. This CDR3 region has 13 residues. CDR3 coding DNA: TGTGCCAGCAGCTTAGATTACAACACTGAAGCTTTCTTT. It codes for CASSLDYNTEAFF.

This sequence joins TRBV19 and TRBJ1-4; 9 bases map to TRBD1. Germline V gives CDR1 LNHDA, CDR2 SQIVND (reference sequence). V lost 6 bases and J lost 7; bases outside the gene matches: 6. The CDR3 consists of 14 residues. CDR3 protein: CASSRTGGGEKLFF. The CDR3 DNA reads TGTGCCAGTAGCCGTACAGGGGGCGGTGAAAAACTGTTTTTT.

This clone was seen a few times. The rearrangement uses TRBV27 and TRBJ2-1; D is perhaps TRBD1 (6 bases). The ends were cut back, 7 bases at V and 3 bases at J, with 10 bases in the middle. The CDR3 covers 13 residues. CDR1 MNHEY and CDR2 SMNVEV come from the germline V gene (reference sequence). CDR3 residues: CASNRAGYNEQFF. The DNA for the CDR3 is TGTGCCAGCAACAGGGCGGGCTACAATGAGCAGTTCTTC.

The rearrangement uses TRBV28 and TRBJ1-2; possible D gene TRBD1, 6 bases. In germline, CDR1 is MDHEN, CDR2 SYDVKM. CDR3 length: 14 residues. V gave up 6 bases and J gave up 8 bases, with 19 bases separating them. CDR3 in amino acids: CASSPRQARRGYTF. The CDR3 DNA is TGTGCCAGCAGCCCTCGACAGGCCCGGAGGGGCTACACCTTC.

The rearrangement links TRBV11-3 to TRBJ2-3, with 7 bases aligning to TRBD1. Germline CDR1 and CDR2: SGHNT and YENEEA. V gave up 5 bases and J gave up 2 bases; unmatched junction bases: 7. This CDR3 contains 15 residues. CDR3 loop: CASSPGTAPTDTQYF. Written as DNA, the CDR3 is TGTGCCAGCAGCCCGGGGACAGCCCCCACAGATACGCAGTATTTT.

The J gene is TRBJ2-3, the V gene TRBV9; the match to TRBD2 covers 8 bases. CDR3 length equals 16 residues. V trimming: 2 bases; J trimming: 6 bases; junction bases outside the gene matches: 11. Germline loops: CDR1 SGDLS, CDR2 YYNGEE. The chain's CDR3 is CASSVGDRRGGDTQYF. The DNA for the CDR3 is TGTGCCAGCAGCGTTGGAGACAGGCGCGGGGGGGATACGCAGTATTTT. Filled out from reference TRBV9 and TRBJ2-3, the complete variable domain reads DSGVTQTPKHLITATGQRVTLRCSPRSGDLSVYWYQQSLDQGLQFLIQYYNGEERAKGNILERFSAQQFPDLHSELNLSSLELGDSALYFCASSVGDRRGGDTQYFGPGTRLTVL.

The CDR3 sequence: CASSVVSGLYNEQFF. CDR3 DNA sequence: TGTGCCAGCAGCGTAGTAAGCGGACTTTACAATGAGCAGTTCTTC. V is TRBV9 and J is TRBJ2-1; a weak D match, TRBD2 (5 bases). The germline V gene encodes CDR1 SGDLS and CDR2 YYNGEE. V was shortened by 0 bases and J by 4 bases, with 11 bases between the two germline ends. This CDR3 contains 15 residues.

This chain connects TRBV9 to TRBJ1-4, with D perhaps TRBD1 (5 bases). Germline values: CDR1 SGDLS, CDR2 YYNGEE. V lost 4 bases and J 0 bases, leaving 19 bases between the germline ends. The CDR3 consists of 18 residues. The CDR3 coding sequence is TGTGCCAGCAGCTTAGGACATCCTAATGTTGCAACTAATGAAAAACTGTTTTTT. Translating it yields CASSLGHPNVATNEKLFF.

A single count supports this clone. A far larger clone is one nucleotide away, so this likely arose from a read error. The chain couples TRBV30 to TRBJ2-1, with D perhaps matching TRBD1 or TRBD2 (5 bases each). The CDR3 is made up of 13 amino acids. Trimming removed 7 bases from V and 10 bases from J, with 20 bases in between. Germline V gene data show CDR1 as GTSNPN and CDR2 as SVGIG (reference sequence). The CDR3 protein is CASPGPSIYEQFF. For the CDR3, the DNA is TGTGCCTCGCCGGGACCGTCCATCTACGAGCAGTTCTTC.

This clone was seen only a few times. V is TRBV6-4 and J is TRBJ1-1; weak D call: TRBD1 (5 bases). The CDR3 loop spans 19 amino acids. Trimming took off 2 bases at V and 1 base at J, with 23 bases between the two ends. CDR1 is MRHNA, CDR2 SNTAGT, per germline. This CDR3 is CASSDTKLRDHLANTEAFF. CDR3 DNA sequence: TGTGCCAGCAGTGACACAAAACTCCGGGACCACCTTGCGAACACTGAAGCTTTCTTT.

This chain uses TRBV5-1 with TRBJ2-7; D is perhaps TRBD2 (7 bases). CDR3 length: 13 residues. Germline lookup yields CDR1 SGHRS and CDR2 YFSETQ. Trimming left V 1 base short and J 6 bases short, with 11 bases between. As DNA, the CDR3 is TGCGCCAGCAGCTTGATAGGGGGGGTCGAGCAGTACTTC. It is translated as CASSLIGGVEQYF.

The chain joins TRBV7-2 to TRBJ1-1; D remains unclear. The CDR3 is 11 residues long. Trimming removed 2 bases at V and 8 bases at J, with 6 bases between. Germline CDR1 reads SGHTA; CDR2 reads FQGNSA. CDR3 in DNA: TGTGCCAGCAGCTTAAGGGCCGAAGCTTTCTTT. Its protein product is CASSLRAEAFF.

The chain links TRBV28 to TRBJ2-3, with TRBD1 matching over 10 bases. In germline, CDR1 is MDHEN, CDR2 SYDVKM. J gave up 8 bases and V 4 bases, and 9 bases lay outside the gene matches. The CDR3 covers 15 residues. The CDR3, as DNA: TGTGCCAGCAGTTATGAGAGACAGGGGGCAATTACGCAGTATTTT. Translated: CASSYERQGAITQYF.

V is TRBV2 and J is TRBJ2-3; 9 positions match TRBD2. Germline assignment: CDR1 SNHLY and CDR2 FYNNEI. CDR3 size: 15 residues. The V and J ends lost 9 bases and 0 bases, in that order; junction bases with no gene match: 7. The CDR3 region is CASSSSGTSTDTQYF. The CDR3 DNA is TGTGCCAGTTCCTCTAGCGGGACCAGCACAGATACGCAGTATTTT.

In this sample, this clone turned up once. The chain joins TRBV5-4 to TRBJ2-3, with a tentative D call TRBD2 (5 bases). The CDR3 length is 15 residues. Germline V CDR1 and CDR2: SGHNT, YYREEE (reference sequence). V shed 2 bases and J shed 2 bases, with 12 bases lying between them. The CDR3 nucleotides are TGTGCCAGCAGCTTCGGAGGCGGTCCCACAGATACGCAGTATTTT. Residues: CASSFGGGPTDTQYF.

The chain links TRBV5-1 to TRBJ1-3; 9 bases are a match to TRBD1. The CDR3 has 15 residues. V trimming: 7 bases; J trimming: 4 bases; junction bases outside the gene matches: 9. The germline CDR1 and CDR2 sequences are SGHRS and YFSETQ. CDR3 coding DNA: TGCGCCAGCGCGAAACAGGGGGCGCAAGGAAACACCATATATTTT. It translates to CASAKQGAQGNTIYF.

The V and J genes are TRBV10-3 and TRBJ1-5; D might be TRBD1 (5 bases). The CDR3 runs 15 residues. V was trimmed by 10 bases and J by 0 bases, leaving 16 bases between them. Germline values: CDR1 ENHRY, CDR2 SYGVKD. DNA of the CDR3: TGTGCCACTCGCCAGGGATTTAATAGCAATCAGCCCCAGCATTTT. Encoded protein: CATRQGFNSNQPQHF.

For this clone: A single base separates this from a much larger clone, so it may be a read error. The identical CDR3 is also encoded by other nucleotide sequences in the sample. The chain joins TRBV5-4 to TRBJ2-3; 13 positions match TRBD2. The CDR3 spans 16 residues. CDR1 and CDR2 from the germline V gene are SGHNT and YYREEE (reference sequence). J gave up 5 bases and V 5 bases, and 8 bases lay outside the gene matches. For the CDR3, the DNA is TGTGCCAGCAGGCGGACTAGCGGGGGCCCAGGAGATACGCAGTATTTT. Protein: CASRRTSGGPGDTQYF.

About this clone itself: Possible read error: a much larger clone is one base away. The chain recombines TRBV13 with TRBJ2-7, with D perhaps TRBD1 or TRBD2 (5 bases each). Germline V CDR1 and CDR2: PRHDT, FYEKMQ (reference sequence). This CDR3 is built from 14 residues. The CDR3 is CTSSLGVPSYEQYF. CDR3 DNA: TGTACCAGCAGCCTGGGGGTCCCCTCCTACGAGCAGTACTTC.

In DNA, the CDR3 is TGTGCCAGCAGGCGGGGGGGGAATGAAAAACTGTTTTTT. Translated, it gives CASRRGGNEKLFF. The gene calls are TRBV5-8 and TRBJ1-4, with D perhaps TRBD1 (5 bases). V was pared by 5 bases and J by 5 bases, with 10 bases between. This CDR3 is built from 13 residues. Per the germline V gene, CDR1 is SGHTS and CDR2 is YDEGEE.

The gene calls are TRBV28 and TRBJ1-4; D is possibly TRBD1 (6 bases). The CDR3 sequence is 13 residues long. V was trimmed by 5 bases and J by 6 bases, leaving 10 bases between them. Germline CDR1 is MDHEN and CDR2 is SYDVKM. The CDR3 reads CASSLNRDEKLFF. The CDR3 DNA reads as TGTGCCAGCAGTCTGAACAGGGATGAAAAACTGTTTTTT. The full variable domain, with the rest looked up from reference TRBV28 and TRBJ1-4, is DVKVTQSSRYLVKRTGEKVFLECVQDMDHENMFWYRQDPGLGLRLIYFSYDVKMKEKGDIPEGYSVSREKKERFSLILESASTNQTSMYLCASSLNRDEKLFFGSGTQLSVL.

This clone showed up just a few times. The sample contains more than one DNA sequence encoding this CDR3. The V gene is TRBV7-9, the J gene TRBJ2-1; possible D gene TRBD2, 9 bases. Trimming left V 5 bases short and J 6 bases short, with 20 bases between. The CDR3 covers 16 residues. CDR1 and CDR2 from the germline V gene are SEHNR and FQNEAQ (reference sequence). The CDR3 protein is CASSPGGGRALNEQFF. CDR3 nucleotide sequence: TGTGCCAGCAGCCCAGGGGGCGGGAGGGCCCTCAATGAGCAGTTCTTC.

The CDR3: CASSTVAGTEAFF. CDR3 bases: TGTGCCAGCAGCACCGTGGCGGGGACTGAAGCTTTCTTT. The rearrangement links TRBV5-4 to TRBJ1-1; D unresolved. The germline V gene encodes CDR1 SGHNT and CDR2 YYREEE (reference sequence). V lost 4 bases, J lost 5 bases, and 12 bases lay in between. The length of the CDR3 is 13 residues.

In the case of this clone: A far larger clone lies a single base away; this is likely a read error. Distinct nucleotide sequences in the sample also encode this CDR3. The CDR3 here is CASTGQGNTEAFF. The CDR3 DNA follows: TGTGCCAGCACCGGACAGGGGAACACTGAAGCTTTCTTT. This chain connects TRBV2 to TRBJ1-1; 8 nucleotides align to TRBD1. This CDR3 has 13 residues. V lost 7 bases to trimming and J lost 1 base; unmatched junction nucleotides: 2. Germline lookup yields CDR1 SNHLY and CDR2 FYNNEI.